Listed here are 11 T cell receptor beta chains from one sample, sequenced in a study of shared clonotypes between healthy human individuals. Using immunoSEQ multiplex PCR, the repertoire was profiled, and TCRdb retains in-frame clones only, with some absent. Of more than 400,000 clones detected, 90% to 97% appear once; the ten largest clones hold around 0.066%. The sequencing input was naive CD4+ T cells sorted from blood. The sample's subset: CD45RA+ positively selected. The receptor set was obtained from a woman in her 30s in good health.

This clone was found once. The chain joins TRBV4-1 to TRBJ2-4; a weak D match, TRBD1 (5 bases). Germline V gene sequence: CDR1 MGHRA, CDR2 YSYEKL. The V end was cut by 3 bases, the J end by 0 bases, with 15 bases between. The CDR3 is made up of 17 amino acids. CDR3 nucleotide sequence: TGCGCCAGCAGCCATAGTACAGGAGCGATAGCCAAAAACATTCAGTACTTC. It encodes CASSHSTGAIAKNIQYF.

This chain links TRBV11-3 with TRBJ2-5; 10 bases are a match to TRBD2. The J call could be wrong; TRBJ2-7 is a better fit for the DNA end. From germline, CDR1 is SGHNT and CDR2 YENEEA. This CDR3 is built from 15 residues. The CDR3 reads CASSPGEGLAFEQYF. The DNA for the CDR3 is TGTGCCAGCAGCCCAGGTGAGGGACTAGCGTTCGAGCAGTACTTC.

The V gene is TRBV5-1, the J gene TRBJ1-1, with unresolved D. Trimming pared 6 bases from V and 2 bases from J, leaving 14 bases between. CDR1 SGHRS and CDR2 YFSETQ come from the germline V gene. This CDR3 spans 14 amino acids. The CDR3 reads CASTLWGSNTEAFF. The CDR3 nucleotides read TGCGCCAGCACACTTTGGGGTTCAAACACTGAAGCTTTCTTT. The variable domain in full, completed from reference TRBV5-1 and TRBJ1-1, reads KAGVTQTPRYLIKTRGQQVTLSCSPISGHRSVSWYQQTPGQGLQFLFEYFSETQRNKGNFPGRFSGRQFSNSRSEMNVSTLELGDSALYLCASTLWGSNTEAFFGQGTRLTVV.

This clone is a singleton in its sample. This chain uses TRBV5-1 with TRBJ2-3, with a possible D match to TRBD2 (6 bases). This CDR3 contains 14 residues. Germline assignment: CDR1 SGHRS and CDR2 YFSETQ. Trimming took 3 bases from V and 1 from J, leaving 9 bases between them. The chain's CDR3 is CASSSWGGTDTQYF. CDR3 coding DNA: TGCGCCAGCAGCTCCTGGGGGGGCACAGATACGCAGTATTTT.

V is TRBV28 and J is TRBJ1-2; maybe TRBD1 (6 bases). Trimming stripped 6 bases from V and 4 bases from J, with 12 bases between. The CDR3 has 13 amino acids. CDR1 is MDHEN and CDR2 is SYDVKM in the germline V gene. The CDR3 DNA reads TGTGCCAGCAGCGAGACAGGAACCTATGGCTACACCTTC. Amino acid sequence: CASSETGTYGYTF.

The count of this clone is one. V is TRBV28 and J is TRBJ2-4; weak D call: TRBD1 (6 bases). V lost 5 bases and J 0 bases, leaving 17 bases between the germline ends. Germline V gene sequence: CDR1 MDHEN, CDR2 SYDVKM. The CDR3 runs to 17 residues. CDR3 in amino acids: CASSPQLGGVAKNIQYF. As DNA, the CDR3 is TGTGCCAGCAGTCCCCAATTAGGGGGAGTAGCCAAAAACATTCAGTACTTC.

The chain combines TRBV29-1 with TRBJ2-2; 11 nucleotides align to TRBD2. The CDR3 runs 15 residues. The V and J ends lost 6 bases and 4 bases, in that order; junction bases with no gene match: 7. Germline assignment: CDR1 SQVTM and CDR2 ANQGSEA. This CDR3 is CSVPGTSGSTGELFF. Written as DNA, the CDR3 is TGCAGCGTCCCAGGGACTAGCGGCAGCACCGGGGAGCTGTTTTTT.

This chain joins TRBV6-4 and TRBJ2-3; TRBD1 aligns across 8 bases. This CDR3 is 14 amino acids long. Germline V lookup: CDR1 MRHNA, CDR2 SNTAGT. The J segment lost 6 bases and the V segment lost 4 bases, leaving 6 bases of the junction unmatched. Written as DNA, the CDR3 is TGTGCCAGCAGTGGGGCAGGGGGCGCGGATACGCAGTATTTT. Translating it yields CASSGAGGADTQYF.

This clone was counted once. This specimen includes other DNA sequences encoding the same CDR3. CDR3 in amino acids: CASSFGQGNTEAFF. CDR3 DNA sequence: TGCGCCAGCAGCTTCGGCCAAGGGAACACTGAAGCTTTCTTT. The gene calls are TRBV5-1 and TRBJ1-1; D unclear. Germline CDR1 reads SGHRS; CDR2 reads YFSETQ. This CDR3 contains 14 residues. V was cut by 2 bases and J by 1 base, with 9 bases left in between.

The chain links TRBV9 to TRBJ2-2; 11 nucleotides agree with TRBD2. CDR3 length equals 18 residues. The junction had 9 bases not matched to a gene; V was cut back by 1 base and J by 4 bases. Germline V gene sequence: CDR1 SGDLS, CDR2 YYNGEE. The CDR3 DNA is TGTGCCAGCAGCGTACAGACTAGCGGGGAGTTGTCCACCGGGGAGCTGTTTTTT. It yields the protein CASSVQTSGELSTGELFF.

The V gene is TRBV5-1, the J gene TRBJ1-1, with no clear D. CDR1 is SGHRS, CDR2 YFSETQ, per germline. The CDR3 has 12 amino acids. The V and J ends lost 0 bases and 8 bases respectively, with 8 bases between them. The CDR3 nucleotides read TGCGCCAGCAGCTTGGAACGAGAAGAAGCTTTCTTT. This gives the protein CASSLEREEAFF.